The present T cell receptor beta chain was sequenced within a study of cytomegalovirus exposure and HLA in healthy donors. Notes on this clone: The antigen is not known.

Study-level results: Accurate prediction of most subjects' HLA-A and HLA-B alleles from TCR beta sequences was reported. In a later analysis, 16,951 TCR beta sequences were associated with HLA alleles at 0.05 false discovery rate.

Germline loops: CDR1 SGHDT, CDR2 YYEEEE. The V end was cut by 0 bases, the J end by 2 bases, with 9 bases between. CDR3 length equals 14 residues. The PCR ran on 60 Vbeta and 13 Jbeta primers. Clones were sequenced by immunoSEQ multiplex PCR, and TCRdb holds only the in-frame ones, with some missing. The repertoire has approximately 130,000 clones, roughly four fifths of them found once; the top ten carry around 8.1%. The receptor was derived from a woman aged 50 to 60 in good health and CMV-seropositive. The chain joins TRBV5-6 to TRBJ2-7; D perhaps matches TRBD2 (6 bases). Sequencing was carried out using PBMCs. The CDR3 is CASSLGGGTYEQYF. CDR3 nucleotides: TGTGCCAGCAGCTTGGGGGGAGGCACCTACGAGCAGTACTTC.